The 10 T cell receptor beta chains reported below all come from one sample, sequenced in a study of T-cell memory formation after mild COVID-19 (dated by TCRdb to the early 2020s). Library preparation used 5' RACE. TCRdb records Illumina NovaSeq 6000 as the sequencer. Through fastp at Q25 and MiXCR, TCRdb rebuilt clones from the public reads, retaining in-frame beta chains. CDR3 protein duplicates are merged, each entry listing the most common genes and DNA. This sample holds over 45,000 distinct CDR3 sequences; 25% to 35% were observed only once. The leading ten clones occupy roughly 44% of the sample. The source material was PBMCs or a T cell subset sorted from them (not recorded which). These receptors all come from a man aged 18-30 years who had mild COVID-19 (a few samples of this study predate the infection). The sample titles of this study are shuffled in the database, so cell type and time point are left out; the donor was told from shared clones.

The chain employs TRBV6-5 and TRBJ2-2; D gene unclear. Trimming left V 2 bases short and J 4 bases short, with 5 bases between. Germline V gives CDR1 MNHEY, CDR2 SVGAGI. The CDR3 length is 13 residues. DNA for the CDR3: TGTGCCAGCAGTTACAGAGCCACCGGGGAGCTGTTTTTT. This gives the protein CASSYRATGELFF.

The chain uses TRBV27 and TRBJ2-5; 7 nucleotides match TRBD2. This CDR3 is 15 amino acids long. Trimming took 5 bases from V and 2 from J; bases not matched to a gene: 8. Germline values: CDR1 MNHEY, CDR2 SMNVEV (reference sequence). CDR3 amino acids: CASSPLGEGQETQYF. The CDR3 DNA sequence: TGTGCCAGCAGTCCCCTCGGGGAGGGACAAGAGACCCAGTACTTC.

Ten or more counts support this clonotype. The chain is built from TRBV7-2 and TRBJ2-1, with TRBD2 matching 11 bases. CDR3 length: 15 amino acids. CDR1 and CDR2 (germline): SGHTA, FQGNSA. Trimming removed 3 bases from V and 4 bases from J; junction bases left unmatched: 2. The chain's CDR3 is CASSFSGGEYNEQFF. The CDR3 DNA reads as TGTGCCAGCAGCTTTAGCGGGGGGGAGTACAATGAGCAGTTCTTC.

The chain links TRBV28 to TRBJ2-7; D perhaps matches TRBD1 (6 bases). The CDR3 is made up of 12 amino acids. Trimming removed 5 bases at V and 6 bases at J, with 11 bases between. The germline CDR1 and CDR2 sequences are MDHEN and SYDVKM. The CDR3, as DNA: TGTGCCAGCAGTCTGGACAGCTCCGAGCAGTACGTC. It encodes CASSLDSSEQYV.

This clonotype was seen a few times. DNA of the CDR3: TGCAGTGCTAGATCCGCCAGCCAAAATACGCAGTATTTT. This translates into CSARSASQNTQYF. The chain joins TRBV20-1 to TRBJ2-3; no firm D call. Trimming stripped 2 bases from V and 7 bases from J, with 13 bases between. The CDR3 totals 13 residues. Germline V gene sequence: CDR1 DFQATT, CDR2 SNEGSKA (reference sequence).

DNA for the CDR3: TGCGCCAGCAGCTTGAATCTCCGGCTAGCCCGCCAAGAGACCCAGTACTTC. As protein: CASSLNLRLARQETQYF. V gene TRBV5-1 combines with J gene TRBJ2-5; the D gene is possibly TRBD2 (5 bases). CDR3 size: 17 residues. Germline CDR1 is SGHRS and CDR2 is YFSETQ. Deletions cut 1 base from V and 1 base from J, with 17 bases between.

This clonotype has more than one count but fewer than ten. The V gene is TRBV28, the J gene TRBJ2-5; D not certain. Germline-derived CDR1 and CDR2 are MDHEN and SYDVKM. V was shortened by 5 bases and J by 3 bases, with 13 bases between the two germline ends. The CDR3 spans 14 residues. As DNA, the CDR3 is TGTGCCAGCAGTGGGTTGGGTTGGGAAGAGACCCAGTACTTC. This encodes CASSGLGWEETQYF.

This clonotype has just one count. The chain carries TRBV6-2 or TRBV6-3 and TRBJ2-5; D gene ambiguous. With 3 bases removed from V and 5 bases from J, the gap between germline ends came to 16 bases. Looked up from germline, CDR1 is MNHEY and CDR2 is SVGEGT. This CDR3 region has 15 residues. CDR3 nucleotides: TGTGCCAGCAGTTATACGGCAGCCAGGCTGGAGACCCAGTACTTC. Its translation: CASSYTAARLETQYF.

This clonotype has only a few counts. The chain carries TRBV12-5 and TRBJ2-5, with D perhaps matching TRBD2 (6 bases). This CDR3 region has 13 residues. V lost 7 bases and J 5 bases, leaving 14 bases between the germline ends. Looked up from germline, CDR1 is LGHNT and CDR2 is FRNRAP. In DNA form, the CDR3 reads TGTGCTAGTGTCGCGGGGCACTCGGAGACCCAGTACTTC. Its protein product is CASVAGHSETQYF. The full variable domain, with the rest looked up from reference TRBV12-5 and TRBJ2-5, is DARVTQTPRHKVTEMGQEVTMRCQPILGHNTVFWYRQTMMQGLELLAYFRNRAPLDDSGMPKDRFSAEMPDATLATLKIQPSEPRDSAVYFCASVAGHSETQYFGPGTRLLVL.

The chain's CDR3 is CASSLGVGGQPQHF. Written as DNA, the CDR3 is TGTGCCAGCAGCTTAGGGGTCGGGGGACAGCCCCAGCATTTT. This chain joins TRBV7-2 and TRBJ1-5, with D maybe TRBD1 (5 bases). The CDR3 runs 14 residues. Trimming took 1 base from V and 7 from J, leaving 11 bases between them. Germline lookup yields CDR1 SGHTA and CDR2 FQGNSA.